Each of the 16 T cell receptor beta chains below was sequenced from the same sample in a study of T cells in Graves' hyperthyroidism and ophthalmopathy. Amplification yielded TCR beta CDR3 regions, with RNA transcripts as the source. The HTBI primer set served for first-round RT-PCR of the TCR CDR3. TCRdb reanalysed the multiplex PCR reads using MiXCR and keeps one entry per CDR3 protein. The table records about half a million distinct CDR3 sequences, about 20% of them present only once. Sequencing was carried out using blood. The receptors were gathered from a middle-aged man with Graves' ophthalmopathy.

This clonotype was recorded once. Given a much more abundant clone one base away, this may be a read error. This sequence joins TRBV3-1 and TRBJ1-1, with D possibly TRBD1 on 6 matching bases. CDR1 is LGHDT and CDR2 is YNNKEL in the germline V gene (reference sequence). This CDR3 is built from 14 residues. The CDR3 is CASSDGTRNTGAFF. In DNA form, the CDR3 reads TGTGCCAGCAGCGACGGGACAAGAAACACTGGAGCTTTCTTT.

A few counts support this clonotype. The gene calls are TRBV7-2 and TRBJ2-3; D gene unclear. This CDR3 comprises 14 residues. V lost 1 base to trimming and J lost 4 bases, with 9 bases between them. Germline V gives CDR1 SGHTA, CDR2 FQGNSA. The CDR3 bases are TGTGCCAGCAGCTTAGGAGGCTACCCAGATACGCAGTATTTT. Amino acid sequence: CASSLGGYPDTQYF.

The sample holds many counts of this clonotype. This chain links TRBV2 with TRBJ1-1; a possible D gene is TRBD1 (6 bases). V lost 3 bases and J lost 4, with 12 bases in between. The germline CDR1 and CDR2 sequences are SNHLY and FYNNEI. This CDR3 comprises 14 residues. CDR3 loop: CASSEPGRGTEAFF. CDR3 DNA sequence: TGTGCCAGCAGTGAGCCCGGCAGGGGCACTGAAGCTTTCTTT.

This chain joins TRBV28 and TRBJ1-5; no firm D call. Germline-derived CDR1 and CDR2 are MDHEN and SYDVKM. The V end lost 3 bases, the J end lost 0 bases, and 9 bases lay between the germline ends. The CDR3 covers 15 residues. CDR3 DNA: TGTGCCAGCAGTTTGGGTATTGATAGCAATCAGCCCCAGCATTTT. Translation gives CASSLGIDSNQPQHF. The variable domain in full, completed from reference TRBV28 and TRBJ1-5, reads DVKVTQSSRYLVKRTGEKVFLECVQDMDHENMFWYRQDPGLGLRLIYFSYDVKMKEKGDIPEGYSVSREKKERFSLILESASTNQTSMYLCASSLGIDSNQPQHFGDGTRLSIL.

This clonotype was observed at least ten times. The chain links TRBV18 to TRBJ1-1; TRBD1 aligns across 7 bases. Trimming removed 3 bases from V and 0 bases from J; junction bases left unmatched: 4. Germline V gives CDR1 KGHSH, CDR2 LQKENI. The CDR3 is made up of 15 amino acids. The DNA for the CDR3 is TGTGCCAGCTCACCCCTAGGACAGGTGAACACTGAAGCTTTCTTT. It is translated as CASSPLGQVNTEAFF.

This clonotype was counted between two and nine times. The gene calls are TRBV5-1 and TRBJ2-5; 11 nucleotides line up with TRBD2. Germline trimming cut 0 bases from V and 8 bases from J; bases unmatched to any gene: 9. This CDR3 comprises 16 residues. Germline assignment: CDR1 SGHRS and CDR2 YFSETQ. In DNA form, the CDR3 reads TGCGCCAGCAGCTTGGGACTAGCGGGGCCCCCCGTAACCCAGTACTTC. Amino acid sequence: CASSLGLAGPPVTQYF.

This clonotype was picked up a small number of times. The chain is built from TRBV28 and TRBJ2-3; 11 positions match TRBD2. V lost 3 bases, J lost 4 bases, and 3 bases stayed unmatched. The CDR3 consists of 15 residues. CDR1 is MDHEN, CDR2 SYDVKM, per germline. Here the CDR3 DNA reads TGTGCCAGCAGTTTGTTAGCGGGAGGGCCAGATACGCAGTATTTT. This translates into CASSLLAGGPDTQYF.

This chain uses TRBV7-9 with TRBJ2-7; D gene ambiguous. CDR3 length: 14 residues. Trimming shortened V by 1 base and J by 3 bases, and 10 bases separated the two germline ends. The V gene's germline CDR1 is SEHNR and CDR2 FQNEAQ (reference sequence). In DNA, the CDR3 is TGTGCCAGCAGCTTAGAGGGTACTAACTACGAGCAGTACTTC. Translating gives CASSLEGTNYEQYF.

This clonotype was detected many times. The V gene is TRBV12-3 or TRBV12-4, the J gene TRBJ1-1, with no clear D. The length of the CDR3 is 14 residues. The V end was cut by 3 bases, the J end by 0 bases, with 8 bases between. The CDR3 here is CASSFGEVNTEAFF. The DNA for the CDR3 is TGTGCCAGCAGTTTCGGGGAGGTGAACACTGAAGCTTTCTTT.

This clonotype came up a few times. The CDR3 DNA is TGTGCCAGCAGTGTAGGGGAGGACTATGGCTACACCTTC. Encoded protein: CASSVGEDYGYTF. The chain has TRBV2 and TRBJ1-2; possible D gene TRBD1, 5 bases. Trimming removed 4 bases at V and 3 bases at J, with 9 bases between. CDR1 and CDR2 (germline): SNHLY, FYNNEI. The CDR3 runs 13 residues. Drawing the rest from reference TRBV2 and TRBJ1-2, the complete variable domain is EPEVTQTPSHQVTQMGQEVILRCVPISNHLYFYWYRQILGQKVEFLVSFYNNEISEKSEIFDDQFSVERPDGSNFTLKIRSTKLEDSAMYFCASSVGEDYGYTFGSGTRLTVV.

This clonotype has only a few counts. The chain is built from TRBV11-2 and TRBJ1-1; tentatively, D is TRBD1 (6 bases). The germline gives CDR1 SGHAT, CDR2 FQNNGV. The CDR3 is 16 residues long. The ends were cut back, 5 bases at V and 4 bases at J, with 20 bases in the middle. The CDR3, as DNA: TGTGCCAGCAGCCCCCGGTCGGCGGGGGCGGCCACTGAAGCTTTCTTT. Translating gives CASSPRSAGAATEAFF.

In DNA form, the CDR3 reads TGTGCCAGCAGCTTAGCGCCGGGACAGTCTAGGGCTGGTGAAGCTTTCTTT. Translation: CASSLAPGQSRAGEAFF. This chain joins TRBV7-2 and TRBJ1-1, with 7 bases lining up with TRBD1. CDR3 length: 17 residues. With V trimmed by 0 bases and J by 7 bases, 14 bases remained unmatched. Per germline, CDR1 SGHTA and CDR2 FQGNSA.

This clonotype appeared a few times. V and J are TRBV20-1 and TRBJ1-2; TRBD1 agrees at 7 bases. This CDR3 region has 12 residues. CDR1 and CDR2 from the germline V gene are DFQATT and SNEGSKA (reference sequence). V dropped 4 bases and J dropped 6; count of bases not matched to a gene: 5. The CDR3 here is CSAIQGFDGYTF. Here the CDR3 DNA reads TGCAGTGCTATACAGGGGTTCGATGGCTACACCTTC.

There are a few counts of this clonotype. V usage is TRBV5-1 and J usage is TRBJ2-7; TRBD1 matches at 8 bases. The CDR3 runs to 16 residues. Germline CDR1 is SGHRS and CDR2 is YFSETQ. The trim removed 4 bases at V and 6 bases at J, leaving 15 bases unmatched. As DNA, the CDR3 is TGCGCCAGCAGCCCTGGACAGGGCGTCGCATTCGTCGAGCAGTACTTC. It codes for CASSPGQGVAFVEQYF.

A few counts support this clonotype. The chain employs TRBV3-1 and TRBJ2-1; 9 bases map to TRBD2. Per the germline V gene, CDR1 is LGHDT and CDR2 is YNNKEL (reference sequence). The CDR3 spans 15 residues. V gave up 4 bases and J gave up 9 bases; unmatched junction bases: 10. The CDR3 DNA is TGTGCCAGCAGCCTTTCCGGGGCGGGAGGGGTTGAGCAGTTCTTC. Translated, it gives CASSLSGAGGVEQFF.

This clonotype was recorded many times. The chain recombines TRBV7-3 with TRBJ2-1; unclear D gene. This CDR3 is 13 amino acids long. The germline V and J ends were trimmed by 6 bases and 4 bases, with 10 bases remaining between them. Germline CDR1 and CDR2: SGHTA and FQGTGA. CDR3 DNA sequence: TGTGCCAGCAGTCCTGGTCGGTACAATGAGCAGTTCTTC. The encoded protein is CASSPGRYNEQFF. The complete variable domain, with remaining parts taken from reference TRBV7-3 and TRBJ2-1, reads GAGVSQTPSNKVTEKGKYVELRCDPISGHTALYWYRQSLGQGPEFLIYFQGTGAADDSGLPNDRFFAVRPEGSVSTLKIQRTERGDSAVYLCASSPGRYNEQFFGPGTRLTVL.